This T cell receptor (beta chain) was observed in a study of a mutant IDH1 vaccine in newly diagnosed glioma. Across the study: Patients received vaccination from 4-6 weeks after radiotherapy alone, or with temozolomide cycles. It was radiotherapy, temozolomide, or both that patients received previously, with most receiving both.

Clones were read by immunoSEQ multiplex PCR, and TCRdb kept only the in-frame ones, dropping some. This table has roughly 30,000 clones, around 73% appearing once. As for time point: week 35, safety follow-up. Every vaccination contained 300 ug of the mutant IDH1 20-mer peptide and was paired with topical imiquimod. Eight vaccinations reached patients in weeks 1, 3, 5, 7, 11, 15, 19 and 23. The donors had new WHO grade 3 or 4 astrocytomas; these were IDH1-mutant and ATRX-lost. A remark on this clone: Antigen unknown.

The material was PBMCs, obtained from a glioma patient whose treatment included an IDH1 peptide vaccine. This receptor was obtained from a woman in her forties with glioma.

The CDR3 bases are TGCGCCAGCATGGAACAGACTAATGAAAAACTGTTTTTT. Translation gives CASMEQTNEKLFF. The chain has TRBV4-1 and TRBJ1-4; no clear D. From germline, CDR1 is MGHRA and CDR2 YSYEKL. The CDR3 length is 13 residues. The V end lost 7 bases, the J end lost 2 bases, and 8 bases lay between the germline ends.